This T cell receptor beta chain came from a study of spatial heterogeneity in lung cancer. Study findings and constraints: Tumoral mutation counts were tracked by counts of expanded intratumoral alpha and beta TCRs.

TCRdb used MiXCR to reprocess the 5' RACE reads, holding one entry per CDR3 protein. Of approximately 3,000 distinct CDR3 sequences in the sample, roughly a third were seen once. Relative to its sample, this clonotype is medium-sized. The antigen remains undetermined. The germline V gene has CDR1 SGHAT and CDR2 FQNNGV. Trimming took 6 bases from V and 3 from J, leaving 16 bases between them. The CDR3 has 15 amino acids. Specified time point: sample taken at primary tumor resection. In each case, whole RNA from tumor, nontumor lung or frozen PBMC was sequenced unsorted. Sequenced here: lung tumor tissue, sampled at surgery. The chain joins TRBV11-2 to TRBJ2-3; D possibly corresponds to TRBD1 (6 bases). The TCR sequence derives from a female donor with early-stage non-small cell lung cancer. This chain's CDR3 is CASSTFGDTTDTQYF. The CDR3 bases are TGTGCCAGCAGTACCTTTGGGGACACGACAGATACGCAGTATTTT.